This T cell receptor (beta chain) was captured in a study of pediatric ulcerative colitis (dated by TCRdb to between 2019 and 2020). Some background on the complete study: Among the ulcerative colitis patients, 6 or 7 had pancolitis and two had left-sided colitis, and histology in every patient was consistent with ulcerative colitis. From under 10 newly diagnosed, treatment-naive pediatric ulcerative colitis patients and four non-IBD control children, paired blood and rectal samples were collected. By Pediatric Ulcerative Colitis Activity Index, mild disease was classified in a couple of patients, moderate disease in several and acute severe colitis in three.

In regard to this clone: Its antigen remains undetermined. Within one base of it there is no much larger clone, and no base qualities were kept.

Overall results and qualifications from the work: Significantly higher autologous blood-rectal clonal overlap was found in ulcerative colitis patients than in controls, which suggested increased T cell trafficking to inflamed tissue. Controls, mild-moderate and acute severe colitis patients were separated by rectal repertoire features, and reduced rectal diversity due to clonal expansions was observed in acute severe colitis. Only four individuals were included in the healthy control group, which was small. For technical reasons, blood samples from a couple of patients gave substantially fewer templates, and these samples were excluded from the blood-rectal overlap analysis. Because the repertoires came from total lymphocyte DNA, rare subsets such as regulatory T cells may have patterns that are not reflected. Two rectal CDR3 clonotypes were detected in all ulcerative colitis patients and were not detected in any of the controls. T cells from blood may have been included in the rectal pinch biopsies, particularly in patients with overt colitis.

During colonoscopy, one to two pinch biopsies were obtained from the rectum for research. Ulcerative colitis patients had received no immunosuppressive medication before the diagnostic colonoscopy. Before DNA isolation, rectal biopsies were subjected to proteinase K digestion. The Wizard kit (Promega) was used to extract genomic DNA from the blood and intestinal samples. Trimming at the junction amounts to 8 bases on V and 5 bases on J, and the germline ends lie 18 bases apart. There are 14 amino acids in the CDR3, from cysteine to phenylalanine inclusive. Only the CDR3 portion is preserved as DNA: 42 bases, with reading frame beginning at the first base. From a lookup of the germline V gene (reference sequence), CDR1 and CDR2 are SEHNR and FQNEAQ. Using the immunoSEQ TRB Survey service, rearranged CDR3 beta regions were amplified from genomic DNA with multiplex V and J primers. To keep sequencing depth the same across samples, survey-level depth of up to 500,000 reads per sample was applied. Libraries were purified, pooled and sequenced on Illumina technology. On the study's bioinformatics: Productive clonality, sample overlap, pairwise scatters, CDR3 beta length, V/D/J gene usage and productiveness were all assessed with the immunoSEQ online tools. Calculated diversity was defined as the number of unique rearrangements divided by total templates, multiplied by 100, and Shannon and Simpson indices were computed as well. For principal component analysis, Z-score normalized data were analyzed with the R prcomp function and the ggbiplot package. Morisita's index was used to quantify blood-rectal clonal overlap within each subject. Drawn from immuneACCESS, this table holds only the in-frame rearrangements with V and J called that TCRdb kept. Clones are partly lost; checked studies trace under half to an unresolved V gene and leave the rest unexplained. V and J calls and clone size are as listed in that table; D and trimming were resolved from the DNA. This sample is represented by 40,000 to 60,000 clones; around 76% of them were singletons. 3.5% to 4.5% of the sample comes from the top ten.

The receptor chain draws on TRBV7-9 and TRBJ1-1; matching of 6 bases hints at TRBD1 as the D gene. The sequence was obtained from a girl aged 5-17 years with moderate ulcerative colitis. The sequenced sample was gut tissue. The DNA sequence is given as TGTGCCAGCGGGGACTCGGCGGGGGCAACTGAAGCTTTCTTT. This codes for CASGDSAGATEAFF.